This TCR beta chain originates from a study of early T cells in non-severe SARS-CoV-2 infection. Study-wide background: Alpha and beta chains were unpaired, from unsorted whole-blood bulk RNA.

This clonotype was observed at least ten times. The antigen is undetermined. Overall study results and limits: The VDJdb matching leaned toward anti-spike CD8 responses and overlooked private and CD4 specificities.

Separate cDNA molecules each had unique molecular identifiers attached to them. TCRdb recomputed calls from the 5' RACE reads with MiXCR, one row per CDR3 protein. Of some 96,000 distinct CDR3 sequences in the sample, 9.5% to 12% were seen once. The length of the CDR3 is 14 residues. Germline V lookup: CDR1 MGHRA, CDR2 YSYEKL. The V end lost 8 bases, the J end lost 0 bases, and 11 bases lay between the germline ends. Sequencing was performed on whole blood, taken at baseline. The clonotype originates from an adult who was a healthcare worker with PCR-confirmed SARS-CoV-2 infection or an uninfected control (not recorded which). V usage is TRBV4-1 and J usage is TRBJ2-1, with no clear D. CDR3 sequence (DNA): TGCGCCAGCCGGGCGGAAAGCTCCTACAATGAGCAGTTCTTC. It encodes CASRAESSYNEQFF.